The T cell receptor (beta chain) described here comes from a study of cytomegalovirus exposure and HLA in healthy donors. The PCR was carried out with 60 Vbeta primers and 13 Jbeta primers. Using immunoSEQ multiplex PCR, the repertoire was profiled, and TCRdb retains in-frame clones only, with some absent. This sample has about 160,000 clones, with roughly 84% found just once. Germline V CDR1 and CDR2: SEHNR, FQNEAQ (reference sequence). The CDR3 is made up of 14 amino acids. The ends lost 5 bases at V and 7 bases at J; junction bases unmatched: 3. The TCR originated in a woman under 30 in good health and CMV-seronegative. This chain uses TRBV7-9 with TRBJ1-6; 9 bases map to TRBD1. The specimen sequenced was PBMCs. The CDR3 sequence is CASSMGQGNSPLHF. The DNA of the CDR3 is TGTGCCAGCAGCATGGGACAGGGAAATTCACCCCTCCACTTT. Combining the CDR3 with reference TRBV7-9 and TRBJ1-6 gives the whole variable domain DTGVSQNPRHKITKRGQNVTFRCDPISEHNRLYWYRQTLGQGPEFLTYFQNEAQLEKSRLLSDRFSAERPKGSFSTLEIQRTEQGDSAMYLCASSMGQGNSPLHFGNGTRLTVT.